This T cell receptor beta chain was identified during a study of cytomegalovirus exposure and HLA in healthy donors. Looking at the study overall: In a later analysis, the roughly 110 validation repertoires were reported to have used the same platform as the roughly 610 first-cohort repertoires.

The protocol was immunoSEQ multiplex PCR, while the TCRdb copy is restricted to in-frame clones and leaves out a portion. The sample yields more than 110,000 clones, roughly 81% seen once. The CDR3 totals 14 residues. Germline assignment: CDR1 MNHEY and CDR2 SVGAGI. Trimming took 6 bases from V and 0 from J, leaving 9 bases between them. The chain uses TRBV6-5 and TRBJ1-5; D is possibly TRBD1 (6 bases). Source material: PBMCs. The sequence came from a woman aged 30 to 39 in good health and CMV-seronegative. CDR3 DNA sequence: TGTGCCAGCAGCAGGGGAAATAGCAATCAGCCCCAGCATTTT. It is translated as CASSRGNSNQPQHF.